These 9 T cell receptor beta chains share one sample of origin, sequenced in a study of OX40 agonist ivuxolimab in advanced cancers. Repertoires were generated with immunoSEQ multiplex PCR, while TCRdb's copy carries only in-frame clones and drops some. The sample carries over 85,000 clones, 80% to 95% recorded once. The specimen comprised CD4+ or CD8+ T cells sorted from blood, sampled in a trial of the OX40 agonist ivuxolimab. Receptor source: an adult with an advanced solid tumor such as melanoma, head and neck, liver or kidney cancer.

The chain uses TRBV4-1 and TRBJ1-2, with a weak D call TRBD1 (5 bases). The CDR3 is 16 residues long. Trimming cost V 0 bases and J 6 bases, with 17 bases left between them. CDR1 MGHRA and CDR2 YSYEKL come from the germline V gene. CDR3: CASSQEGYRIGDGYTF. CDR3 nucleotide sequence: TGCGCCAGCAGCCAAGAAGGGTATAGGATAGGGGATGGCTACACCTTC.

The rearrangement joins TRBV29-1 to TRBJ2-3; D unclear. Per germline, CDR1 SQVTM and CDR2 ANQGSEA. This CDR3 has 13 amino acids. The germline V and J ends were trimmed by 3 bases and 1 base, with 8 bases remaining between them. The CDR3 DNA is TGCAGCGTTGAGCGAATCGGCACAGATACGCAGTATTTT. This translates into CSVERIGTDTQYF.

J is TRBJ2-7 and V is TRBV4-3, with 7 bases that match TRBD1. The CDR3 contains 15 residues. Germline V gives CDR1 LGHNA, CDR2 YSLEER. V trimming: 2 bases; J trimming: 2 bases; junction bases outside the gene matches: 6. Here the CDR3 reads CASSQLTGATYEQYF. DNA for the CDR3: TGCGCCAGCAGCCAACTAACAGGGGCTACCTACGAGCAGTACTTC.

V gene TRBV20-1 combines with J gene TRBJ2-4; D not certain. CDR3 size: 11 residues. Germline V gene sequence: CDR1 DFQATT, CDR2 SNEGSKA (reference sequence). V gave up 3 bases and J gave up 5 bases, with 5 bases separating them. DNA of the CDR3: TGCAGTGCTAGTCCGCAAAACATTCAGTACTTC. It encodes CSASPQNIQYF.

This chain joins TRBV11-2 and TRBJ2-1; D uncertain. The germline CDR1 and CDR2 sequences are SGHAT and FQNNGV. The CDR3 has 14 residues. Trimming removed 5 bases from V and 4 bases from J, with 12 bases in between. The CDR3 loop is CASSPQPLYNEQFF. CDR3 DNA sequence: TGTGCCAGCAGCCCGCAGCCCTTGTACAATGAGCAGTTCTTC.

The rearrangement uses TRBV9 and TRBJ2-3, with 11 bases identical to TRBD2. The germline gives CDR1 SGDLS, CDR2 YYNGEE. The CDR3 is 16 residues long. With 4 bases clipped from V and 0 bases from J, the junction kept 4 bases outside the gene matches. CDR3 coding DNA: TGTGCCAGCAGCTCTCGGACTAGCGGGAGCACAGATACGCAGTATTTT. It encodes CASSSRTSGSTDTQYF.

The chain recombines TRBV6-5 with TRBJ2-1; D gene unclear. The V gene's germline CDR1 is MNHEY and CDR2 SVGAGI. Deletions cut 8 bases from V and 0 bases from J, with 14 bases between. The CDR3 is 15 amino acids. In nucleotides, the CDR3 is TGTGCCAGCCGAATGGACCGGAACTCCTACAATGAGCAGTTCTTC. This translates into CASRMDRNSYNEQFF.

The V call is TRBV7-3, the J call TRBJ1-1, with TRBD1 matching over 10 bases. The germline V gene encodes CDR1 SGHTA and CDR2 FQGTGA. J lost 1 base, V lost 5 bases, and 1 base had no gene match. This CDR3 is 14 amino acids long. CDR3 coding DNA: TGTGCCAGCAGCCGGACAGGGGGGAACACTGAAGCTTTCTTT. Translated: CASSRTGGNTEAFF.

Here the CDR3 DNA reads TGTGCCAGCAGCTTAGGAGGGAGGGGCACTGAAGCTTTCTTT. The encoded protein is CASSLGGRGTEAFF. The rearrangement uses TRBV7-9 and TRBJ1-1; a weak D match, TRBD1 (5 bases). Germline values: CDR1 SEHNR, CDR2 FQNEAQ (reference sequence). Trimming took 1 base from V and 4 from J, leaving 10 bases between them. This CDR3 comprises 14 residues.